Listed below are T cell receptor beta chains from one sample, sequenced in a study of cytomegalovirus exposure and HLA in healthy donors. Produced via immunoSEQ multiplex PCR; TCRdb's table is partial and in-frame only. There are 120,000 or so clones in the sample; roughly 78% occur only once, and over 5.5% lies in the top ten. The sequenced material came from PBMCs. The receptors derive from a woman aged 40 to 50 in good health and CMV-seronegative. CDR3s include the opening cysteine and the closing phenylalanine or tryptophan. Fields, in order: V gene, J gene, clone size, D gene, CDR3 protein, CDR3 DNA. A D gene is named only where the DNA matches it firmly. Clone size appears in some rows only: once, few, many, or a class for an expanded clone.

v_gene: TRBV28; j_gene: TRBJ2-3; abundance: few; d_gene: .; CDR3aa: CASSLAGAFTDTQYF; CDR3nt: TGTGCCAGCAGTTTAGCGGGGGCATTTACAGATACGCAGTATTTT
v_gene: TRBV6-1; j_gene: TRBJ1-6; abundance: .; d_gene: TRBD1; CDR3aa: CASGDRWNSPLHF; CDR3nt: TGTGCCAGCGGGGACAGGTGGAATTCACCCCTCCACTTT
v_gene: TRBV6-1; j_gene: TRBJ1-1; abundance: .; d_gene: .; CDR3aa: CASSAQGMNTEAFF; CDR3nt: TGTGCCAGCAGTGCTCAGGGTATGAACACTGAAGCTTTCTTT
v_gene: TRBV6-1; j_gene: TRBJ2-1; abundance: .; d_gene: TRBD2; CDR3aa: CASTSGSSYNEQFF; CDR3nt: TGTGCCAGCACCAGCGGGAGCTCCTACAATGAGCAGTTCTTC
v_gene: TRBV21-1; j_gene: TRBJ2-7; abundance: .; d_gene: .; CDR3aa: CASSRRAGDGSYEQYF; CDR3nt: TGTGCCAGCAGCAGGCGGGCGGGGGACGGTTCCTACGAGCAGTACTTC
v_gene: TRBV5-1; j_gene: TRBJ2-1; abundance: .; d_gene: TRBD1; CDR3aa: CASSPRQGGSYNEQFF; CDR3nt: TGCGCCAGCAGCCCCCGACAGGGGGGTTCCTACAATGAGCAGTTCTTC
v_gene: TRBV27; j_gene: TRBJ1-4; abundance: .; d_gene: .; CDR3aa: CASSLRPGQRTNEKLFF; CDR3nt: TGTGCCAGCAGTTTAAGGCCCGGACAGAGAACTAATGAAAAACTGTTTTTT
v_gene: TRBV5-1; j_gene: TRBJ2-7; abundance: .; d_gene: TRBD2; CDR3aa: CASSLTSGTGYYEQYF; CDR3nt: TGCGCCAGCAGCTTGACTAGCGGTACGGGCTACTACGAGCAGTACTTC
v_gene: TRBV28; j_gene: TRBJ2-3; abundance: .; d_gene: .; CDR3aa: CASSHSHSTDTQYF; CDR3nt: TGTGCCAGCAGTCATTCCCATAGTACAGATACGCAGTATTTT
v_gene: TRBV28; j_gene: TRBJ2-7; abundance: .; d_gene: TRBD1; CDR3aa: CASRTGQGGVGYF; CDR3nt: TGTGCCAGCAGGACGGGACAGGGGGGCGTCGGGTACTTC
v_gene: TRBV15; j_gene: TRBJ2-1; abundance: .; d_gene: TRBD2; CDR3aa: CATSRDGTSGTEQFF; CDR3nt: TGTGCCACCAGCAGAGATGGGACTAGCGGGACTGAGCAGTTCTTC
v_gene: TRBV27; j_gene: TRBJ2-7; abundance: .; d_gene: .; CDR3aa: CASSWSGRSYEQYF; CDR3nt: TGTGCCAGCAGTTGGAGCGGGCGCTCCTACGAGCAGTACTTC
v_gene: TRBV2; j_gene: TRBJ1-2; abundance: .; d_gene: .; CDR3aa: CASSEYQGGYTF; CDR3nt: TGTGCCAGCAGTGAATATCAGGGTGGTTACACCTTC
v_gene: TRBV7-2; j_gene: TRBJ1-5; abundance: .; d_gene: TRBD1; CDR3aa: CASSQTGGYNQPQHF; CDR3nt: TGTGCCAGCAGTCAAACAGGGGGCTACAATCAGCCCCAGCATTTT
v_gene: TRBV5-1; j_gene: TRBJ2-2; abundance: once; d_gene: .; CDR3aa: CASSSQGTGELFF; CDR3nt: TGCGCCAGCAGCTCACAGGGCACCGGGGAGCTGTTTTTT
v_gene: TRBV28; j_gene: TRBJ1-3; abundance: .; d_gene: .; CDR3aa: CASSFRGLTGNTIYF; CDR3nt: TGTGCCAGCAGTTTTAGGGGGTTAACTGGAAACACCATATATTTT
v_gene: TRBV29-1; j_gene: TRBJ2-2; abundance: .; d_gene: TRBD1; CDR3aa: CSLRTGEGAGELFF; CDR3nt: TGCAGCCTAAGGACAGGGGAAGGGGCCGGGGAGCTGTTTTTT
v_gene: TRBV9; j_gene: TRBJ2-3; abundance: .; d_gene: TRBD2; CDR3aa: CASSLAGTDTQYF; CDR3nt: TGTGCCAGCAGTCTAGCGGGAACAGATACGCAGTATTTT
v_gene: TRBV5-1; j_gene: TRBJ1-2; abundance: .; d_gene: TRBD1; CDR3aa: CASRPQTPGTGWNYGYTF; CDR3nt: TGCGCCAGCAGACCACAAACCCCCGGGACAGGGTGGAACTATGGCTACACCTTC
v_gene: TRBV7-9; j_gene: TRBJ2-2; abundance: .; d_gene: .; CDR3aa: CASSLVSRGTGELFF; CDR3nt: TGTGCCAGCAGCTTAGTTAGCCGGGGCACCGGGGAGCTGTTTTTT
v_gene: TRBV28; j_gene: TRBJ2-7; abundance: .; d_gene: .; CDR3aa: CASSSAGLSSYEQYF; CDR3nt: TGTGCCAGCAGTTCAGCGGGCCTGAGCTCCTACGAGCAGTACTTC
v_gene: TRBV2; j_gene: TRBJ1-2; abundance: .; d_gene: .; CDR3aa: CASSERRQDRNGYTF; CDR3nt: TGTGCCAGCAGTGAAAGGAGACAGGACAGAAATGGCTACACCTTC
v_gene: TRBV7-2; j_gene: TRBJ2-3; abundance: .; d_gene: TRBD2; CDR3aa: CASSPSGSVRTDTQYF; CDR3nt: TGTGCCAGCAGCCCTAGCGGGAGCGTCCGCACAGATACGCAGTATTTT
v_gene: TRBV21-1; j_gene: TRBJ1-1; abundance: .; d_gene: .; CDR3aa: CASSKGATGSGTEAFF; CDR3nt: TGTGCCAGCAGCAAAGGAGCGACAGGAAGTGGAACTGAAGCTTTCTTT
v_gene: TRBV6-5; j_gene: TRBJ2-7; abundance: .; d_gene: .; CDR3aa: CASSFAGGQPREQYF; CDR3nt: TGTGCCAGCAGTTTCGCGGGGGGACAGCCTCGCGAGCAGTACTTC
v_gene: TRBV7-6; j_gene: TRBJ2-2; abundance: .; d_gene: TRBD2; CDR3aa: CASSLVWSLAGGNTGELFF; CDR3nt: TGTGCCAGCAGCTTAGTATGGTCACTAGCGGGAGGGAACACCGGGGAGCTGTTTTTT
v_gene: TRBV2; j_gene: TRBJ2-7; abundance: .; d_gene: TRBD2; CDR3aa: CASSRVAGGLYEQYF; CDR3nt: TGTGCCAGCAGTAGGGTAGCGGGAGGACTCTACGAGCAGTACTTC
v_gene: TRBV6-5; j_gene: TRBJ1-5; abundance: .; d_gene: .; CDR3aa: CASSVQMNQPQHF; CDR3nt: TGTGCCAGCAGTGTGCAGATGAATCAGCCCCAGCATTTT
v_gene: TRBV6-1; j_gene: TRBJ1-2; abundance: .; d_gene: .; CDR3aa: CASSEAWRDGYGYTF; CDR3nt: TGTGCCAGCAGTGAAGCGTGGAGGGACGGGTATGGCTACACCTTC
v_gene: TRBV21-1; j_gene: TRBJ1-3; abundance: .; d_gene: .; CDR3aa: CARPKGCGNTIYF; CDR3nt: TGTGCCAGACCTAAGGGGTGCGGAAACACCATATATTTT
v_gene: TRBV7-2; j_gene: TRBJ2-3; abundance: .; d_gene: .; CDR3aa: CASSSTSSADTQYF; CDR3nt: TGTGCCAGCAGCTCCACGAGTAGCGCAGATACGCAGTATTTT
v_gene: TRBV28; j_gene: TRBJ2-7; abundance: .; d_gene: .; CDR3aa: CASRATGSSYEQYF; CDR3nt: TGTGCCAGCAGGGCCACAGGGAGCTCCTACGAGCAGTACTTC
v_gene: TRBV27; j_gene: TRBJ1-2; abundance: .; d_gene: TRBD1; CDR3aa: CASSFGQDYGYTF; CDR3nt: TGTGCCAGCAGTTTCGGACAGGATTATGGCTACACCTTC
v_gene: TRBV19; j_gene: TRBJ1-5; abundance: .; d_gene: TRBD1; CDR3aa: CASRATGGSNQPQHF; CDR3nt: TGTGCCAGTAGGGCCACAGGGGGGAGCAATCAGCCCCAGCATTTT
v_gene: TRBV14; j_gene: TRBJ2-7; abundance: .; d_gene: TRBD2; CDR3aa: CASSQGRGLPYYEQYF; CDR3nt: TGTGCCAGCAGCCAGGGGAGGGGTTTGCCCTACTACGAGCAGTACTTC
v_gene: TRBV19; j_gene: TRBJ2-2; abundance: .; d_gene: TRBD2; CDR3aa: CASSSGLAGNTGELFF; CDR3nt: TGTGCCAGTAGTTCCGGACTAGCGGGGAACACCGGGGAGCTGTTTTTT
v_gene: TRBV6-1; j_gene: TRBJ1-1; abundance: .; d_gene: TRBD1; CDR3aa: CASRGTANTEAFF; CDR3nt: TGTGCCAGCAGGGGGACAGCGAACACTGAAGCTTTCTTT
v_gene: TRBV7-9; j_gene: TRBJ2-1; abundance: .; d_gene: TRBD2; CDR3aa: CASSNLAGVVNEQFF; CDR3nt: TGTGCCAGCAGCAACCTAGCGGGAGTTGTAAATGAGCAGTTCTTC
v_gene: TRBV5-1; j_gene: TRBJ2-3; abundance: .; d_gene: TRBD2; CDR3aa: CASSLGTSGIITDTQYF; CDR3nt: TGCGCCAGCAGCTTGGGGACTAGCGGGATTATAACAGATACGCAGTATTTT
v_gene: TRBV4-1; j_gene: TRBJ2-1; abundance: .; d_gene: TRBD2; CDR3aa: CASSHLGRSSYNEQFF; CDR3nt: TGCGCCAGCAGCCACCTCGGGAGGAGCTCCTACAATGAGCAGTTCTTC
v_gene: TRBV9; j_gene: TRBJ1-3; abundance: .; d_gene: .; CDR3aa: CASSGGGGEGNTIYF; CDR3nt: TGTGCCAGCAGCGGGGGGGGCGGGGAAGGAAACACCATATATTTT
v_gene: TRBV5-6; j_gene: TRBJ2-3; abundance: .; d_gene: .; CDR3aa: CASLSGGLARADTQYF; CDR3nt: TGTGCCAGCCTTTCCGGGGGGCTAGCGAGAGCAGATACGCAGTATTTT
v_gene: TRBV10-3; j_gene: TRBJ1-2; abundance: .; d_gene: TRBD1; CDR3aa: CAIYRDRAYGYTF; CDR3nt: TGTGCCATATACCGGGACAGGGCCTATGGCTACACCTTC
v_gene: TRBV7-8; j_gene: TRBJ1-3; abundance: .; d_gene: .; CDR3aa: CASSPPWVAGGNTIYF; CDR3nt: TGTGCCAGCAGCCCGCCTTGGGTAGCTGGTGGAAACACCATATATTTT
v_gene: TRBV7-3; j_gene: TRBJ2-3; abundance: .; d_gene: .; CDR3aa: CASSLQSSGTDTQYF; CDR3nt: TGTGCCAGCAGCTTACAGTCTAGCGGCACAGATACGCAGTATTTT
v_gene: TRBV9; j_gene: TRBJ2-7; abundance: .; d_gene: .; CDR3aa: CASSVATDLAYEQYF; CDR3nt: TGTGCCAGCAGCGTAGCTACGGACCTAGCCTACGAGCAGTACTTC
v_gene: TRBV7-6; j_gene: TRBJ2-2; abundance: .; d_gene: TRBD2; CDR3aa: CASSPRTSVLTGELFF; CDR3nt: TGTGCCAGCAGCCCTCGGACTAGCGTTCTCACCGGGGAGCTGTTTTTT
v_gene: TRBV2; j_gene: TRBJ2-7; abundance: .; d_gene: .; CDR3aa: CASSAGQGSSYEQYF; CDR3nt: TGTGCCAGCAGCGCTGGGCAGGGAAGCTCCTACGAGCAGTACTTC